These 2 T cell receptor beta chains were all obtained from the same sample, sequenced in a study of CD8+ T cells in alopecia areata. RNA extraction and reverse transcription yielded cDNA as sequencing template. The method was immunoSEQ multiplex PCR; TCRdb's version includes in-frame clones alone and lacks a portion of them. The sample includes about 200,000 clones, 58% seen only once; the top ten take 5.5% to 6%. Specified treatment: oral pan-JAK inhibitor, 5-10 mg twice daily. The sample here was CD4+ T cells sorted from blood, taken at week 24, from a patient treated with tofacitinib. The receptors originated from a human donor with alopecia areata.

J is TRBJ2-1 and V is TRBV7-2; the D gene is possibly TRBD2 (6 bases). Deletions cut 3 bases from V and 0 bases from J, with 12 bases between. This CDR3 spans 16 amino acids. Germline lookup yields CDR1 SGHTA and CDR2 FQGNSA. CDR3 protein: CASSLIGLTSYNEQFF. CDR3 nucleotides: TGTGCCAGCAGCTTGATAGGACTAACCTCCTACAATGAGCAGTTCTTC.

The chain couples TRBV9 to TRBJ2-5; the D is unclear. Germline V CDR1 and CDR2: SGDLS, YYNGEE. This CDR3 spans 16 amino acids. V was cut by 0 bases and J by 0 bases, with 12 bases left in between. This CDR3 is CASSVEGGAYQETQYF. The DNA of the CDR3 is TGTGCCAGCAGCGTAGAAGGCGGAGCCTACCAAGAGACCCAGTACTTC.